This T cell receptor beta chain was found in a study of OX40 agonist ivuxolimab in advanced cancers. Looking at the study overall: Dose-escalation subjects each had hepatocellular carcinoma, melanoma, renal cell or head and neck cancer. Study results and limitations: Both blood CD4+ and CD8+ T cells showed clonal growth by week 6 at 0.1 to 3.0 mg/kg.

Germline V gene lookup returns CDR1 KGHSH and CDR2 LQKENI. V gave up 2 bases and J gave up 0 bases, with 13 bases separating them. The CDR3 runs to 16 residues. To note about this clone: No antigen is known for it.

Blood samples were obtained at baseline, cycle 4 day 1, and cycle 7 day 1. Produced via immunoSEQ multiplex PCR; TCRdb's table is partial and in-frame only. Of about 69,000 clones listed, roughly 84% are singletons. The starting material was CD4+ or CD8+ T cells sorted from blood, obtained in a trial of the OX40 agonist ivuxolimab. The rearrangement joins TRBV18 to TRBJ1-1, with D possibly being TRBD1 (5 bases). The TCR originated in an adult with an advanced solid tumor such as melanoma, head and neck, liver or kidney cancer. CDR3 sequence (DNA): TGTGCCAGCTCACCATCGCCAGGGCGCATGAACACTGAAGCTTTCTTT. This gives the protein CASSPSPGRMNTEAFF.